The 2 T cell receptor beta chains below all came from one sample that was sequenced in a study of Graves' ophthalmopathy and Graves' hyperthyroidism. Amplifying from RNA transcripts, the study obtained TCR beta CDR3 regions. First-round RT-PCR used HTBI primers; second-round multiplex PCR followed. TCRdb fed the multiplex PCR reads into MiXCR, producing one record per CDR3 protein. The sample contains about 220,000 distinct CDR3 sequences, 20% to 25% of which appear only once. Sequencing was done on a sample of peripheral blood. The receptors shown here come from a woman in her 50s with Graves' ophthalmopathy.

The gene calls are TRBV4-1 and TRBJ2-7, with a tentative D call TRBD2 (5 bases). CDR1 and CDR2 from the germline V gene are MGHRA and YSYEKL. Trimming took off 5 bases at V and 2 bases at J, with 16 bases between the two ends. The CDR3 loop spans 15 amino acids. The CDR3 DNA reads TGCGCCAGCAGCACAAGGGCAGCGGACGCCTACGAGCAGTACTTC. Its protein is CASSTRAADAYEQYF.

This clonotype has ten or more counts. The chain carries TRBV7-6 and TRBJ2-5; TRBD2 agrees at 8 bases. J gave up 1 base and V 1 base, and 8 bases lay outside the gene matches. Germline values: CDR1 SGHVS, CDR2 FNYEAQ. This CDR3 is 17 amino acids long. CDR3 protein: CASSLGWAGGLQETQYF. The CDR3 coding sequence is TGTGCCAGCAGCTTAGGTTGGGCGGGAGGCCTCCAAGAGACCCAGTACTTC.